This T cell receptor beta chain was sequenced for a study of blood T cell repertoires in COVID-19. In the study overall: The study drew acute and convalescent COVID-19 samples from the United States, Italy and Spain.

Assay: immunoSEQ multiplex PCR; the TCRdb copy retains only in-frame clones and omits some. Here the sample spans 200,000 to 300,000 clones, approximately 80% being singletons. The CDR3 extends over 15 amino acids. V was pared by 0 bases and J by 5 bases, with 4 bases of the junction left unmatched. The germline gives CDR1 SGDLS, CDR2 YYNGEE. The specimen was peripheral blood. V is TRBV9 and J is TRBJ2-2; 7 bases fit TRBD1. The clonotype was recovered from a woman of 80 years or more with acute or convalescent COVID-19. The chain's CDR3 is CASSVVTGMTGELFF. CDR3 sequence (DNA): TGTGCCAGCAGCGTAGTGACAGGGATGACCGGGGAGCTGTTTTTT.